A selection of T cell receptor beta chains follows, all from one sample in a study of shared clonotypes between healthy human individuals. Sequencing used immunoSEQ multiplex PCR; TCRdb keeps in-frame clones, though not all of them. The data hold a few million clones, with around nine tenths observed a single time. Sequenced sample: naive CD4+ T cells sorted from blood. Source of these receptors: a man aged 18-30 years in good health. The CDR3 runs from the conserved cysteine through the conserved F or W. A D gene is named only where the DNA matches it firmly. The size of a clone is reported for some rows only, either as once, few or many, or as a class for expanded clones.

d_call,v_call,j_call,clone_size,cdr3_aa,cdr3_nt
.,TRBV23-1,TRBJ1-1,.,CASSLERGGTEAFF,TGCGCCAGCAGTCTCGAGAGGGGAGGGACTGAAGCTTTCTTT
TRBD2,TRBV5-1,TRBJ2-3,.,CASRKRGETTDTQYF,TGCGCCAGCAGAAAGCGGGGGGAAACGACAGATACGCAGTATTTT
.,TRBV19,TRBJ1-4,.,CASSILGGIGEKLFF,TGTGCCAGTAGTATACTGGGGGGCATTGGGGAAAAACTGTTTTTT
.,TRBV5-4,TRBJ2-1,.,CASSRTGNNEQFF,TGTGCCAGCAGCCGGACTGGAAACAATGAGCAGTTCTTC
TRBD1,TRBV28,TRBJ1-2,once,CASSFGLGQGWNGYTF,TGTGCCAGCAGTTTTGGCCTAGGACAGGGCTGGAATGGCTACACCTTC
.,TRBV30,TRBJ1-3,.,CAWSVSSSGNTIYF,TGTGCCTGGAGTGTTTCCAGCTCTGGAAACACCATATATTTT
TRBD2,TRBV7-9,TRBJ2-1,.,CASSFQTRLAGLYNEQFF,TGTGCCAGCAGCTTCCAAACTAGACTAGCGGGACTCTACAATGAGCAGTTCTTC
.,TRBV5-8,TRBJ2-4,.,CASSLELVQLAKNIQYF,TGTGCCAGCAGCTTGGAGCTCGTCCAGCTAGCCAAAAACATTCAGTACTTC
.,TRBV19,TRBJ1-1,.,CASSDRRANTEAFF,TGTGCCAGTAGTGACAGGAGGGCGAACACTGAAGCTTTCTTT
TRBD2,TRBV2,TRBJ2-2,.,CASSTGTSGSLGELFF,TGTGCCAGCAGTACCGGGACTAGCGGGAGTTTGGGGGAGCTGTTTTTT
TRBD2,TRBV6-1,TRBJ2-1,.,CASRIAGSSYNEQFF,TGTGCCAGCAGAATAGCGGGGAGCTCCTACAATGAGCAGTTCTTC
.,TRBV19,TRBJ2-1,.,CASRRGPSSEQFF,TGTGCCAGTAGAAGGGGCCCCAGCAGCGAGCAGTTCTTC
.,TRBV4-3,TRBJ1-1,.,CASSQVLLGGTEAFF,TGCGCCAGCAGCCAAGTGCTGCTTGGGGGCACTGAAGCTTTCTTT